What follows are 18 T cell receptor beta chains derived from one specimen sequenced in a study of coeliac disease. Here immunoSEQ multiplex PCR was the method, and the copy in TCRdb shows in-frame clones only, minus some. The sample lists about 9,400 clones; roughly 67% were seen once. Sample: lamina propria lymphocytes from the gut. These receptors all come from a woman between 55 and 75 years old with celiac disease.

The chain links TRBV7-3 to TRBJ2-7; the match to TRBD1 covers 8 bases. The CDR3 contains 13 residues. Germline lookup yields CDR1 SGHTA and CDR2 FQGTGA. With 5 bases clipped from V and 6 bases from J, the junction kept 6 bases outside the gene matches. DNA for the CDR3: TGTGCCAGCAGCACGGACAGGGACGGCGAGCAGTACTTC. This translates into CASSTDRDGEQYF.

The V gene is TRBV7-8, the J gene TRBJ1-1, with D perhaps matching TRBD1 (5 bases). The V and J ends lost 6 bases and 1 base respectively, with 12 bases between them. CDR1 and CDR2 from the germline V gene are SGHVS and FQNEAQ. This CDR3 contains 14 residues. Written as DNA, the CDR3 is TGTGCCAGCAGGATAGGGGCAGGGAACACTGAAGCTTTCTTT. Residues: CASRIGAGNTEAFF.

Only a few counts were recorded for this clone. V gene TRBV19 combines with J gene TRBJ2-3; D remains ambiguous. Trimming left V 3 bases short and J 4 bases short, with 5 bases between. The CDR3 totals 12 residues. Germline loops: CDR1 LNHDA, CDR2 SQIVND (reference sequence). As DNA, the CDR3 is TGTGCCAGTAGTATTTCCTCAGATACGCAGTATTTT. Amino acids: CASSISSDTQYF.

Written as DNA, the CDR3 is TGTGCCAGCAGCCCCGGAGACAGGGGGAATCTAGAGACCCAGTACTTC. Translation gives CASSPGDRGNLETQYF. The V call is TRBV9, the J call TRBJ2-5; TRBD1 matches at 9 bases. CDR3 length: 16 amino acids. Germline V gives CDR1 SGDLS, CDR2 YYNGEE. The V and J ends lost 4 bases and 4 bases, in that order; junction bases with no gene match: 11.

The V call is TRBV6-5, the J call TRBJ2-5, with a tentative D call TRBD2 (6 bases). CDR1 is MNHEY, CDR2 SVGAGI, per germline. This CDR3 comprises 13 residues. Deletions cut 2 bases from V and 4 bases from J, with 8 bases between. The CDR3 sequence is CASSYAGRETQYF. The CDR3 coding sequence is TGTGCCAGCAGTTACGCGGGACGAGAGACCCAGTACTTC.

J is TRBJ2-2 and V is TRBV7-9, with 14 bases identical to TRBD2. Germline assignment: CDR1 SEHNR and CDR2 FQNEAQ (reference sequence). The length of the CDR3 is 17 residues. V lost 4 bases, J lost 6 bases, and 7 bases stayed unmatched. Here the CDR3 DNA reads TGTGCCAGCAGCTACGGGACTAGCGGGGGTGCGGCCGGGGAGCTGTTTTTT. Protein sequence: CASSYGTSGGAAGELFF.

This clone was picked up one time. The chain joins TRBV5-6 to TRBJ2-3; a possible D gene is TRBD2 (6 bases). Trimming removed 2 bases from V and 10 bases from J, with 17 bases in between. The germline V gene encodes CDR1 SGHDT and CDR2 YYEEEE. This CDR3 contains 14 residues. The DNA for the CDR3 is TGTGCCAGCAGCTTTGGGGGGTTCGCAAGGCCGCAGTATTTT. It translates to CASSFGGFARPQYF.

The chain has TRBV5-5 and TRBJ2-2, with D perhaps TRBD1 (6 bases). CDR1 SGHKS and CDR2 YYEKEE come from the germline V gene (reference sequence). There are 13 residues in the CDR3. Trimming pared 0 bases from V and 6 bases from J, leaving 6 bases between. The CDR3 here is CASSLGGPGELFF. CDR3 DNA sequence: TGTGCCAGCAGCTTGGGGGGGCCCGGGGAGCTGTTTTTT.

The V gene is TRBV7-2, the J gene TRBJ1-5, with D possibly matching TRBD1 (6 bases). The CDR3 sequence is 16 residues long. V lost 5 bases and J lost 4, with 18 bases in between. Germline CDR1 reads SGHTA; CDR2 reads FQGNSA. The CDR3 loop reads CASSPPTGGANQPQHF. DNA for the CDR3: TGTGCCAGCAGCCCCCCGACAGGTGGGGCTAATCAGCCCCAGCATTTT. Full variable domain (missing parts from reference TRBV7-2 and TRBJ1-5): GAGVSQSPSNKVTEKGKDVELRCDPISGHTALYWYRQSLGQGLEFLIYFQGNSAPDKSGLPSDRFSAERTGGSVSTLTIQRTQQEDSAVYLCASSPPTGGANQPQHFGDGTRLSIL.

The rearrangement uses TRBV6-1 and TRBJ1-1; D not certain. Trimming pared 1 base from V and 9 bases from J, leaving 9 bases between. Per germline, CDR1 MNHNS and CDR2 SASEGT. This CDR3 contains 12 residues. CDR3 in amino acids: CASSEGGLQAFF. In DNA form, the CDR3 reads TGTGCCAGCAGTGAAGGAGGTTTACAAGCTTTCTTT.

This clone was detected only a few times. The chain carries TRBV19 and TRBJ2-6; tentative D call: TRBD2 (6 bases). The V end lost 6 bases, the J end lost 1 base, and 10 bases lay between the germline ends. CDR1 is LNHDA, CDR2 SQIVND, per germline (reference sequence). This CDR3 has 15 residues. CDR3 amino acids: CASSRGGSGANVLTF. The CDR3 coding sequence is TGTGCCAGTAGCCGTGGGGGGTCTGGGGCCAACGTCCTGACTTTC. The full variable domain, rest sourced from reference TRBV19 and TRBJ2-6, is DGGITQSPKYLFRKEGQNVTLSCEQNLNHDAMYWYRQDPGQGLRLIYYSQIVNDFQKGDIAEGYSVSREKKESFPLTVTSAQKNPTAFYLCASSRGGSGANVLTFGAGSRLTVL.

V and J are TRBV5-1 and TRBJ2-6, with a weak D call TRBD2 (6 bases). V was pared by 6 bases and J by 2 bases, with 12 bases between. The CDR3 runs to 15 residues. Per germline, CDR1 SGHRS and CDR2 YFSETQ. CDR3: CASKVGGAGANVLTF. In nucleotides, the CDR3 is TGCGCCAGCAAAGTAGGCGGGGCTGGGGCCAACGTCCTGACTTTC.

The CDR3 DNA reads as TGTGCCAGCAGCTTGGGTTATAGCAATCAGCCCCAGCATTTT. Its translation is CASSLGYSNQPQHF. The chain is built from TRBV5-6 and TRBJ1-5; no reliable D call. The CDR3 contains 14 residues. The V end was cut by 0 bases, the J end by 0 bases, with 4 bases between. Germline V gives CDR1 SGHDT, CDR2 YYEEEE.

This chain uses TRBV9 with TRBJ2-3, with 9 nucleotides matching TRBD2. The J segment lost 1 base and the V segment lost 0 bases, leaving 6 bases of the junction unmatched. Per germline, CDR1 SGDLS and CDR2 YYNGEE. There are 17 residues in the CDR3. The CDR3 loop reads CASSVAPSGMGTDTQYF. The CDR3 coding sequence is TGTGCCAGCAGCGTAGCACCTAGCGGGATGGGCACAGATACGCAGTATTTT.

The J gene is TRBJ2-2, the V gene TRBV6-1; possible D gene TRBD1, 5 bases. With 5 bases removed from V and 1 base from J, the gap between germline ends came to 5 bases. The germline gives CDR1 MNHNS, CDR2 SASEGT. The CDR3 has 13 residues. CDR3 DNA: TGTGCCAGCAGTCAGGGGAACACCGGGGAGCTGTTTTTT. Protein sequence: CASSQGNTGELFF.

The rearrangement links TRBV19 to TRBJ1-4; D unclear. Trimming took off 9 bases at V and 6 bases at J, with 20 bases between the two ends. Per germline, CDR1 LNHDA and CDR2 SQIVND (reference sequence). This CDR3 is built from 15 residues. The CDR3 nucleotides read TGTGCCAGCGGCCCCACAAGGAGTTCCTATGAAAAACTGTTTTTT. Protein sequence: CASGPTRSSYEKLFF. Full variable domain (missing parts from reference TRBV19 and TRBJ1-4): DGGITQSPKYLFRKEGQNVTLSCEQNLNHDAMYWYRQDPGQGLRLIYYSQIVNDFQKGDIAEGYSVSREKKESFPLTVTSAQKNPTAFYLCASGPTRSSYEKLFFGSGTQLSVL.

This chain joins TRBV7-3 and TRBJ2-3, with 7 bases that match TRBD1. The CDR3 consists of 15 residues. CDR1 and CDR2 (germline): SGHTA, FQGTGA. J was trimmed by 0 bases and V by 4 bases; bases with no gene match: 4. The CDR3 bases are TGTGCCAGCAGCTCCGACAGGGCAAGCACAGATACGCAGTATTTT. This gives the protein CASSSDRASTDTQYF. Full variable domain (missing parts from reference TRBV7-3 and TRBJ2-3): GAGVSQTPSNKVTEKGKYVELRCDPISGHTALYWYRQSLGQGPEFLIYFQGTGAADDSGLPNDRFFAVRPEGSVSTLKIQRTERGDSAVYLCASSSDRASTDTQYFGPGTRLTVL.

This clone has a single count. The chain carries TRBV4-1 and TRBJ2-7, with D possibly being TRBD2 (5 bases). CDR3 length: 16 amino acids. The V end was cut by 0 bases, the J end by 2 bases, with 14 bases between. Per the germline V gene, CDR1 is MGHRA and CDR2 is YSYEKL. DNA for the CDR3: TGCGCCAGCAGCCAAGATGCGGGCCTGGGCCCCTACGAGCAGTACTTC. This codes for CASSQDAGLGPYEQYF.